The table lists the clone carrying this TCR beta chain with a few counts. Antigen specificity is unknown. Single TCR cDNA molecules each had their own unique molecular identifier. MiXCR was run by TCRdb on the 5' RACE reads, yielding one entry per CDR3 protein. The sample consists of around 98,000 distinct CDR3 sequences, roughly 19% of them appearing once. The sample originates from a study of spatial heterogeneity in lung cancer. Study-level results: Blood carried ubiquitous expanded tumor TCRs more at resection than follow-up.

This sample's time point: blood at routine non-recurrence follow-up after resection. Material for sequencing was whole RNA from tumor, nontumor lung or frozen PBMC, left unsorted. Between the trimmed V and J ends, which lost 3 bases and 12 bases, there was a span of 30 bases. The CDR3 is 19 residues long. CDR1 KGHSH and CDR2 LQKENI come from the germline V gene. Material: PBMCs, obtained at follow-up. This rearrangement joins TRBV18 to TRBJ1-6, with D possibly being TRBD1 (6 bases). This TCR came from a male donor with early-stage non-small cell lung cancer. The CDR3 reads CASSPIGGRGRSPGEPLHF. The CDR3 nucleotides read TGTGCCAGCTCACCGATAGGGGGTCGGGGCCGATCTCCAGGAGAACCCCTCCACTTT.